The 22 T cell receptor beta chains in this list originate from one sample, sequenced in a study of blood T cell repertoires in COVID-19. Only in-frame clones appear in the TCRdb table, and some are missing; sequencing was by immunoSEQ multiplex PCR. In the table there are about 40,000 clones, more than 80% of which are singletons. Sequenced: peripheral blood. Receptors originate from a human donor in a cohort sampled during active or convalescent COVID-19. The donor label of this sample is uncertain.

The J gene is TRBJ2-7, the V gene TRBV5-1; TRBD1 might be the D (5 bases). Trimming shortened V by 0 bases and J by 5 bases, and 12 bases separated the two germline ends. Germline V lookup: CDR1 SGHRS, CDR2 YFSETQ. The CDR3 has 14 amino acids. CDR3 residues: CASSLGAGSNEQYF. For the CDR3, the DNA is TGCGCCAGCAGCTTGGGGGCAGGGTCAAACGAGCAGTACTTC.

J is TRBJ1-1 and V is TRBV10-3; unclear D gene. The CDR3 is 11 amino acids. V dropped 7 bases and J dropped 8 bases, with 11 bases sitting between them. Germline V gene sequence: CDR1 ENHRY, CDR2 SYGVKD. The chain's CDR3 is CAIKGEGEAFF. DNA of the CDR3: TGTGCCATCAAAGGAGAAGGAGAAGCTTTCTTT.

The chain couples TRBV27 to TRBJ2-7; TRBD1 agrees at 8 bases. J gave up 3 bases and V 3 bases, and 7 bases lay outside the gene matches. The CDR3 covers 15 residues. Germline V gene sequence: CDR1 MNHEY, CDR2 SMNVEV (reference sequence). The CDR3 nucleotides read TGTGCCAGCAGTTTTGCAGGGGGCTCCAACTACGAGCAGTACTTC. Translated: CASSFAGGSNYEQYF.

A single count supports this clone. This CDR3 is CASSLNEEQYF. Written as DNA, the CDR3 is TGTGCCAGCAGCTTAAACGAGGAGCAGTACTTC. The gene calls are TRBV11-3 and TRBJ2-7, with no clear D. In germline, CDR1 is SGHNT, CDR2 YENEEA. V lost 2 bases and J lost 7, with 6 bases in between. The CDR3 consists of 11 residues.

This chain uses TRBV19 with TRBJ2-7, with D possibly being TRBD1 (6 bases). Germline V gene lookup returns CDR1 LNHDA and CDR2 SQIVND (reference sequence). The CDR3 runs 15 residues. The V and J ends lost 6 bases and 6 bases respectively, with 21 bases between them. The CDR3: CASRHQLTGAGEQYF. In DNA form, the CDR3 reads TGTGCCAGTAGGCATCAGTTGACAGGAGCCGGCGAGCAGTACTTC.

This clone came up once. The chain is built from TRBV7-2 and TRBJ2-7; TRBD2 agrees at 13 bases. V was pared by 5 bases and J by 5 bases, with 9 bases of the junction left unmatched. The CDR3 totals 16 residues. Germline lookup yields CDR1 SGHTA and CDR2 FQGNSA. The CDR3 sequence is CASSLGLAGAQHEQYF. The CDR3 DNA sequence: TGTGCCAGCAGCCTAGGACTAGCGGGAGCTCAACACGAGCAGTACTTC.

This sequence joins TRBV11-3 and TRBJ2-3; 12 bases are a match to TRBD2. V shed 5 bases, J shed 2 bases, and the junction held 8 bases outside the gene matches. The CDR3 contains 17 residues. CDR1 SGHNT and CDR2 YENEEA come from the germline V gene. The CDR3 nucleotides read TGTGCCAGCAGCCTACTAGCGGGGGGTTTGGTCACAGATACGCAGTATTTT. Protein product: CASSLLAGGLVTDTQYF.

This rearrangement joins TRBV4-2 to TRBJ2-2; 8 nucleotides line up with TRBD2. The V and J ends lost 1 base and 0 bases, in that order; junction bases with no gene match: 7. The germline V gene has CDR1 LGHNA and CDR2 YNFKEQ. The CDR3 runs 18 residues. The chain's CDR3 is CASSQGLALNANTGELFF. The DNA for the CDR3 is TGTGCCAGCAGCCAAGGACTAGCGCTAAACGCGAACACCGGGGAGCTGTTTTTT.

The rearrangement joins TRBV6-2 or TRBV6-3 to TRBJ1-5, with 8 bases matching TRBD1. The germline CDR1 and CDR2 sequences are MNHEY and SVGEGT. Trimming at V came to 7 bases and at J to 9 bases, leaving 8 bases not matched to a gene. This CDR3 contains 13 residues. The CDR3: CASTPTGARPQHF. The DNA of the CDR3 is TGTGCCAGCACCCCGACAGGGGCACGGCCCCAGCATTTT.

The CDR3 region is CASSIEGGLSGRADTQYF. In DNA form, the CDR3 reads TGTGCCAGTAGTATAGAAGGGGGACTTAGCGGGAGGGCGGATACGCAGTATTTT. V gene TRBV19 combines with J gene TRBJ2-3, with 11 nucleotides matching TRBD2. This CDR3 contains 18 residues. The germline V gene has CDR1 LNHDA and CDR2 SQIVND (reference sequence). V shed 0 bases, J shed 6 bases, and the junction held 11 bases outside the gene matches. The full variable domain, rest sourced from reference TRBV19 and TRBJ2-3, is DGGITQSPKYLFRKEGQNVTLSCEQNLNHDAMYWYRQDPGQGLRLIYYSQIVNDFQKGDIAEGYSVSREKKESFPLTVTSAQKNPTAFYLCASSIEGGLSGRADTQYFGPGTRLTVL.

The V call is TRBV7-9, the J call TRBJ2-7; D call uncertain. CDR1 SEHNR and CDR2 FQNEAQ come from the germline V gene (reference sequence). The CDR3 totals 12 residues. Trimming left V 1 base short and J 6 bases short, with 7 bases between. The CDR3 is CASSLGSGEQYF. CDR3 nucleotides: TGTGCCAGCAGCTTAGGGTCGGGCGAGCAGTACTTC.

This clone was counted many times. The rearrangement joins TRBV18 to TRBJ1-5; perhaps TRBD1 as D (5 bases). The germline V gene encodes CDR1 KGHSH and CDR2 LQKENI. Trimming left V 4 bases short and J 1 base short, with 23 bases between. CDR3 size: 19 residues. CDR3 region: CASSLLSPLTGGSNQPQHF. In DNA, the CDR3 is TGTGCCAGCTCACTCTTATCTCCTCTAACGGGGGGAAGCAATCAGCCCCAGCATTTT.

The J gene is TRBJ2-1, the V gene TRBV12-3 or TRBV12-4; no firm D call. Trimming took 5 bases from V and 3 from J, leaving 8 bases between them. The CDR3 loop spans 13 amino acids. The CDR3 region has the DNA TGTGCCAGCAGTCCTACTGGCTACAATGAGCAGTTCTTC. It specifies CASSPTGYNEQFF.

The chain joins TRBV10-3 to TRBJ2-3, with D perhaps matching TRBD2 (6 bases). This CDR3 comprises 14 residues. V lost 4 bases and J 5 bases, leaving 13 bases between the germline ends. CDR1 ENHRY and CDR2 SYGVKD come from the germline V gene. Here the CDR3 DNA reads TGTGCCATCAGTGTAGACGCCGGGGGAGATACGCAGTATTTT. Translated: CAISVDAGGDTQYF.

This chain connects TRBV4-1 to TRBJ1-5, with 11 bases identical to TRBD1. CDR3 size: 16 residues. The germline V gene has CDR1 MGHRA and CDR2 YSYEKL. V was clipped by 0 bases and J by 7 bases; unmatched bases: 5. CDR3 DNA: TGCGCCAGCAGCCAAGATCAAGGGACAGGGGGGCAGCCCCAGCATTTT. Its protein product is CASSQDQGTGGQPQHF.

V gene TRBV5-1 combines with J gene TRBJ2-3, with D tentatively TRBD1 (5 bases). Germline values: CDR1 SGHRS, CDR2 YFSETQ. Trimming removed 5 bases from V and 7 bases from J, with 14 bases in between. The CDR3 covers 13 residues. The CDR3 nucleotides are TGCGCCAGCAGGGACAACCTAGGAAATACGCAGTATTTT. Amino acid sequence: CASRDNLGNTQYF. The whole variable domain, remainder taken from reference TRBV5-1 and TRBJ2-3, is KAGVTQTPRYLIKTRGQQVTLSCSPISGHRSVSWYQQTPGQGLQFLFEYFSETQRNKGNFPGRFSGRQFSNSRSEMNVSTLELGDSALYLCASRDNLGNTQYFGPGTRLTVL.

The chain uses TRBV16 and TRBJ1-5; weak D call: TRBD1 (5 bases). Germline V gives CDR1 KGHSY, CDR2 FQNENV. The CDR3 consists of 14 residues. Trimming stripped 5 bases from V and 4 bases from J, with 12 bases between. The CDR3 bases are TGTGCCAGCAGCGGTAGGGGCCAAAATCAGCCCCAGCATTTT. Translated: CASSGRGQNQPQHF.

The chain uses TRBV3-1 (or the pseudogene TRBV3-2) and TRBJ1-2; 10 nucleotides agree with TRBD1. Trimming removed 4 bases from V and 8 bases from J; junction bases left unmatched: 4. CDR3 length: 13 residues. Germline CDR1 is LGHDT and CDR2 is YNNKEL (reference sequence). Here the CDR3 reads CASSLGQGMGYTF. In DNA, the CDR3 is TGTGCCAGCAGCCTGGGACAGGGGATGGGCTACACCTTC.

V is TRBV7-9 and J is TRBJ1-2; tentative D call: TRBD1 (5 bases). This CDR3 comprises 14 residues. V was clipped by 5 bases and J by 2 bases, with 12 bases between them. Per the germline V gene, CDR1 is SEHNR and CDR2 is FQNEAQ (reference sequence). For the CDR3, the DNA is TGTGCCAGCAGCCCGGCGGACACGAACTATGGCTACACCTTC. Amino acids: CASSPADTNYGYTF.

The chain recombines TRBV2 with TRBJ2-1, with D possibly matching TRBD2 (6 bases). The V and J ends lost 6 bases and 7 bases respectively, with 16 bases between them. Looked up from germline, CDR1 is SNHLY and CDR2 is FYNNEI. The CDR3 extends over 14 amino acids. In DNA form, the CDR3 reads TGTGCCAGCAGACTAACGGCCGGGACTAATGAGCAGTTCTTC. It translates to CASRLTAGTNEQFF.

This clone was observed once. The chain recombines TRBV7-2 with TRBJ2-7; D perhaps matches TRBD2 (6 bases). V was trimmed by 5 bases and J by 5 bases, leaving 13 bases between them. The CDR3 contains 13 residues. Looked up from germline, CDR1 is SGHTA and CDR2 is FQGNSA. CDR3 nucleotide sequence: TGTGCCAGCAGCCCGGGGTGGGGGGACGAGCAGTACTTC. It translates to CASSPGWGDEQYF.

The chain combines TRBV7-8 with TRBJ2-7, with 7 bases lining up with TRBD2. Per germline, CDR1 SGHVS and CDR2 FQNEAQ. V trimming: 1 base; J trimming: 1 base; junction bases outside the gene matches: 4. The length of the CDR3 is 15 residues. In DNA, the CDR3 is TGTGCCAGCAGCTTAGGGCTAGCGGATTCCTACGAGCAGTACTTC. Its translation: CASSLGLADSYEQYF.